Given below is one T cell receptor (beta chain) in context. This CDR3 has 16 residues. Germline assignment: CDR1 SGHDN and CDR2 FVKESK. V shed 4 bases, J shed 5 bases, and the junction held 11 bases outside the gene matches. The sample originates from a study of a mutant IDH1 vaccine in newly diagnosed glioma. Study-level background: It was radiotherapy, temozolomide, or both that patients received previously, with most receiving both.

Profiled with immunoSEQ multiplex PCR; TCRdb holds only in-frame clones, not every one. The repertoire holds roughly 70,000 clones, with 80% to 90% as singletons. Specified time point: baseline, week 1 (first vaccination visit). As to treatment: pre-vaccination baseline after standard-of-care therapy. The chain uses TRBV14 and TRBJ2-5; TRBD1 agrees at 9 bases. The sequencing here drew on peripheral blood mononuclear cells (PBMCs), taken from a glioma patient treated with radiotherapy, temozolomide or both. The clonotype originates from a woman aged 18 to 35 with glioma. Some clones in this sample may be carry-over from other donors' samples. CDR3 region: CASSPFRATGGETQYF. CDR3 sequence (DNA): TGTGCCAGCAGCCCTTTTCGAGCGACAGGGGGGGAGACCCAGTACTTC.